This is a list of T cell receptor beta chains from one sample in a study of shared clonotypes between healthy human individuals. Sequencing was performed with immunoSEQ multiplex PCR; in TCRdb, only in-frame clones are kept and a portion is missing. The repertoire holds 2,500,000 or so clones, with 80% to 95% as singletons. The sample taken for sequencing was naive CD4+ T cells from PBMCs. All receptors derive from a young man in good health. Some clones in this sample may be carry-over from other donors' samples. CDR3s include the opening cysteine and the closing phenylalanine or tryptophan. A D gene is named only where the DNA matches it firmly. Some rows have no size entry. The others give once, few or many, or a class for an expanded clone.

V gene,D gene,clone size,J gene,CDR3 protein,CDR3 DNA
TRBV28,-,once,TRBJ1-5,CASSSPRRRDQPQHF,TGTGCCAGCAGTTCCCCGCGGAGGAGGGATCAGCCCCAGCATTTT
TRBV6-5,-,-,TRBJ2-1,CASGRARKNEQFF,TGTGCCAGCGGCCGGGCGAGGAAGAATGAGCAGTTCTTC
TRBV19,-,-,TRBJ2-4,CASSIRAGDRHF,TGTGCCAGTAGTATCCGGGCAGGGGACCGACACTTC
TRBV15,-,-,TRBJ1-2,CATSRESNPNYGYTF,TGTGCCACCAGCAGGGAATCCAACCCTAACTATGGCTACACCTTC
TRBV4-1,-,-,TRBJ2-7,CASSRLPTGSEGPSHEQYF,TGCGCCAGCAGCCGACTACCCACTGGCAGTGAAGGGCCTAGCCACGAGCAGTACTTC
TRBV30,TRBD1,-,TRBJ1-5,CAWKTGTGGNQPQHF,TGTGCCTGGAAGACCGGGACAGGGGGCAATCAGCCCCAGCATTTT
TRBV11-2,-,-,TRBJ1-2,CASSSRRGVNYGYTF,TGTGCCAGCAGCTCTCGTCGAGGGGTTAACTATGGCTACACCTTC
TRBV29-1,TRBD2,-,TRBJ2-5,CSVEGFAGGRETQYF,TGCAGCGTTGAGGGTTTTGCGGGAGGGCGGGAGACCCAGTACTTC
TRBV28,-,-,TRBJ2-1,CASTRRGGGAQEQFF,TGTGCCAGCACCAGACGTGGAGGGGGCGCCCAGGAGCAGTTCTTC
TRBV18,TRBD2,-,TRBJ2-1,CASSPPSGLAGAREQFF,TGTGCCAGCTCCCCGCCATCGGGACTAGCGGGAGCACGCGAGCAGTTCTTC
TRBV4-2,-,-,TRBJ2-1,CASSPPNNEQFF,TGTGCCAGCAGCCCCCCCAACAATGAGCAGTTCTTC
TRBV11-2,-,-,TRBJ2-4,CARFDRKNIQYF,TGTGCCAGATTCGACAGAAAAAACATTCAGTACTTC
TRBV7-8,-,-,TRBJ2-3,CASSPGRTYTDTQYF,TGTGCCAGCAGCCCCGGAAGGACGTACACAGATACGCAGTATTTT
TRBV28,TRBD1,-,TRBJ1-1,CASTNRGYETEAFF,TGTGCCAGCACAAACAGGGGGTATGAAACTGAAGCTTTCTTT
TRBV5-4,-,-,TRBJ2-6,CASETKQGSGANVLTF,TGTGCCAGCGAAACCAAGCAGGGCTCTGGGGCCAACGTCCTGACTTTC
TRBV28,-,-,TRBJ1-3,CASSRHGGRSGNTIYF,TGTGCCAGCAGCCGACACGGGGGCCGCTCTGGAAACACCATATATTTT
TRBV4-2,-,once,TRBJ2-2,CASSQAGIYTGELFF,TGTGCCAGCAGCCAAGCAGGTATCTACACCGGGGAGCTGTTTTTT
TRBV2,TRBD2,-,TRBJ2-7,CASRGGGRMDEQYF,TGTGCCAGCCGCGGGGGGGGACGAATGGACGAGCAGTACTTC
TRBV10-1,-,-,TRBJ1-1,CASSSNTEAFF,TGCGCCAGCAGTAGCAACACTGAAGCTTTCTTT
TRBV7-2,-,-,TRBJ2-5,CASSLEPLETQYF,TGTGCCAGCAGCTTAGAGCCTTTAGAGACCCAGTACTTC
TRBV6-1,-,-,TRBJ2-7,CASAAPMLFIYEQYF,TGTGCCAGCGCCGCCCCGATGTTATTTATCTACGAGCAGTACTTC
TRBV5-4,-,-,TRBJ1-2,CASSLGGGVYGYTF,TGTGCCAGCAGCTTGGGAGGCGGCGTCTATGGCTACACCTTC
TRBV5-1,-,-,TRBJ1-6,CASSSPYTDSPLHF,TGCGCCAGCAGCTCCCCTTACACAGATTCACCCCTCCACTTT
TRBV5-4,-,-,TRBJ2-6,CASSGRDTGSGANVLTF,TGTGCCAGCAGCGGCCGGGACACGGGCTCTGGGGCCAACGTCCTGACTTTC
TRBV7-9,TRBD2,once,TRBJ2-1,CASSLAVWGGGNEQFF,TGTGCCAGCAGCTTAGCGGTTTGGGGGGGAGGTAATGAGCAGTTCTTC
TRBV7-6,-,-,TRBJ2-1,CASSLSAWAGYNEQFF,TGTGCCAGCAGTTTATCAGCTTGGGCAGGGTACAATGAGCAGTTCTTC
TRBV6-4,-,once,TRBJ2-1,CASSEFVSGPLFF,TGTGCCAGCAGTGAATTCGTGTCAGGACCCCTTTTCTTC
TRBV18,-,-,TRBJ1-1,CASSPAFRVTEAFF,TGTGCCAGCTCACCCGCGTTTCGGGTTACTGAAGCTTTCTTT
TRBV7-2,-,once,TRBJ2-5,CASSLSWPPGETQYF,TGTGCCAGCAGCTTATCATGGCCCCCAGGGGAGACCCAGTACTTC
TRBV10-2,-,-,TRBJ1-2,CASSETRLLNYGYTF,TGCGCCAGCAGTGAAACCAGGCTTCTTAACTATGGCTACACCTTC
TRBV4-1,-,-,TRBJ2-3,CASSQEGYLNTDTQYF,TGCGCCAGCAGCCAAGAGGGATACCTAAACACAGATACGCAGTATTTT
TRBV6-1,-,-,TRBJ1-5,CASRPGVQPQHF,TGTGCCTCCAGACCGGGCGTTCAGCCCCAGCATTTT
TRBV5-4,-,-,TRBJ1-2,CASSRDGNYGYTF,TGTGCCAGCAGCAGAGATGGTAACTATGGCTACACCTTC
TRBV29-1,-,-,TRBJ1-2,CSGDSLRNGYTF,TGCAGCGGAGACAGTTTGCGTAATGGCTACACCTTC
TRBV5-1,TRBD2,once,TRBJ2-7,CASSLALGGRSYEQYF,TGCGCCAGCAGCTTGGCCCTCGGCGGGAGATCCTACGAGCAGTACTTC
TRBV10-1,TRBD1,-,TRBJ1-1,CANRGPDTEAFF,TGCGCCAACAGGGGGCCGGACACTGAAGCTTTCTTT
TRBV6-5,-,-,TRBJ1-3,CASSFTGTSSGNTIYF,TGTGCCAGCAGTTTTACAGGAACCAGCTCTGGAAACACCATATATTTT
TRBV19,-,-,TRBJ2-3,CASRPQGGTQYF,TGTGCCAGTAGACCGCAGGGGGGTACGCAGTATTTT
TRBV5-1,-,once,TRBJ1-2,CASSFFDLSDYGYTF,TGTGCCAGCAGCTTTTTTGACCTGAGCGACTATGGCTACACCTTC
TRBV27,TRBD1,-,TRBJ1-2,CASSFNRGNYGYTF,TGTGCCAGCAGTTTTAACAGGGGAAACTATGGCTACACCTTC
TRBV9,-,-,TRBJ1-1,CASSVDPGMNTEAFF,TGTGCCAGCAGCGTAGATCCGGGTATGAACACTGAAGCTTTCTTT
TRBV7-2,-,-,TRBJ1-6,CASSVTVNSPLHF,TGTGCCAGCAGCGTAACAGTGAATTCACCCCTCCACTTT
TRBV7-8,-,-,TRBJ1-1,CASSLVWTVNTEAFF,TGTGCCAGCAGCTTAGTTTGGACCGTGAACACTGAAGCTTTCTTT
TRBV28,TRBD1,-,TRBJ2-3,CASTGSPGTASGGSRTDTQYF,TGTGCCAGCACCGGAAGTCCCGGGACAGCGAGTGGTGGTTCTCGCACAGATACGCAGTATTTT
TRBV28,-,-,TRBJ1-5,CASSPQTVSFNQPQHF,TGTGCCAGCAGTCCCCAAACCGTGTCGTTTAATCAGCCCCAGCATTTT
TRBV5-6,TRBD1,-,TRBJ2-5,CASSLTGGETQYF,TGTGCCAGCAGCTTGACAGGGGGGGAGACCCAGTACTTC
TRBV7-9,TRBD1,-,TRBJ1-1,CASSPASQGDTEAFF,TGTGCCAGCAGCCCAGCATCGCAGGGGGACACTGAAGCTTTCTTT
TRBV18,TRBD2,-,TRBJ2-1,CASSPRSLAGVGNEQFF,TGTGCCAGCTCACCACGGTCCCTAGCGGGAGTAGGCAATGAGCAGTTCTTC